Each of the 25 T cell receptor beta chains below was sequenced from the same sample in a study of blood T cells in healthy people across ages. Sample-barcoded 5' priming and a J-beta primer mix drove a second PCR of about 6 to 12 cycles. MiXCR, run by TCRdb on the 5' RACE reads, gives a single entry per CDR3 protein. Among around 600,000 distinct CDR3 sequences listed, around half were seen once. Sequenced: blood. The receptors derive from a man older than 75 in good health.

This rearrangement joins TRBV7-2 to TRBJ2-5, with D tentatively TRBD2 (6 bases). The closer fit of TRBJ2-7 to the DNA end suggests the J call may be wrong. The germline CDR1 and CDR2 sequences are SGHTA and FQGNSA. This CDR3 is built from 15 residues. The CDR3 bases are TGTGCCAGCAGCCCAGGCAGGGAGGTTGTGCACGAGCAGTACTTC. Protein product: CASSPGREVVHEQYF.

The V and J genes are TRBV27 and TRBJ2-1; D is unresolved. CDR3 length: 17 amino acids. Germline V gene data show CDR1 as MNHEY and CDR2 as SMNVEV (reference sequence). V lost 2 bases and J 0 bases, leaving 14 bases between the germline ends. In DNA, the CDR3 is TGTGCCAGCAGTTTAGAGGTACGGCCAAGCTCCTACAATGAGCAGTTCTTC. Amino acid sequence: CASSLEVRPSSYNEQFF.

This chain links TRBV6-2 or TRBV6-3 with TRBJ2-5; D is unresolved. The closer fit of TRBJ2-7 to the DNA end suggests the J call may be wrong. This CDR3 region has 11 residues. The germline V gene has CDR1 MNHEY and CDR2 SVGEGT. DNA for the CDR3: TGTGCCAGCAGTACCCGCGACGAGCAGTACTTC. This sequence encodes CASSTRDEQYF.

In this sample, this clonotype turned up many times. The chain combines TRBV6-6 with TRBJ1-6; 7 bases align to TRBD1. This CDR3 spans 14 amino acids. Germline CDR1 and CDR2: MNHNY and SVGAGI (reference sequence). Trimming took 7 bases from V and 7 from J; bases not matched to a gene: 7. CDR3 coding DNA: TGTGCCAGCACCCCGGGACAGTGGAATTCACCCCTCCACTTT. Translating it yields CASTPGQWNSPLHF.

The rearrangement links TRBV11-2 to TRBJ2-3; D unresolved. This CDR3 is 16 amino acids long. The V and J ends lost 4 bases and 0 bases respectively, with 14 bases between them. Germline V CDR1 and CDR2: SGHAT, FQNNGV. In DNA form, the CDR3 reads TGTGCCAGCAGCTCCCCGGATCTCATTAGCACAGATACGCAGTATTTT. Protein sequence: CASSSPDLISTDTQYF.

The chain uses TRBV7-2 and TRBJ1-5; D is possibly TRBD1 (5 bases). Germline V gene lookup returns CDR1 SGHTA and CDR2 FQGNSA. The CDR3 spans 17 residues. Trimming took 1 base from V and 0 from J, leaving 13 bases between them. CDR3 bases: TGTGCCAGCAGCTTAGTTGGGACGGATTATAGCAATCAGCCCCAGCATTTT. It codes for CASSLVGTDYSNQPQHF.

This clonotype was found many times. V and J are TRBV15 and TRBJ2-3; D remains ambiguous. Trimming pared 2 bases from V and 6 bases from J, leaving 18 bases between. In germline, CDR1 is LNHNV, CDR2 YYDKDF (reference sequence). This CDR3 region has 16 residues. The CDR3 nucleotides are TGTGCCACCAGCAGACCCATTACAATAGTCTCCGATACGCAGTATTTT. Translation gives CATSRPITIVSDTQYF.

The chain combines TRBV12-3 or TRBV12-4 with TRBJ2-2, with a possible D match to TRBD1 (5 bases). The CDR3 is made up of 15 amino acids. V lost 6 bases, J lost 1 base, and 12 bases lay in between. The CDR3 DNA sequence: TGTGCCAGCAGGGCTGAGGACAAGAACACCGGGGAGCTGTTTTTT. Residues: CASRAEDKNTGELFF.

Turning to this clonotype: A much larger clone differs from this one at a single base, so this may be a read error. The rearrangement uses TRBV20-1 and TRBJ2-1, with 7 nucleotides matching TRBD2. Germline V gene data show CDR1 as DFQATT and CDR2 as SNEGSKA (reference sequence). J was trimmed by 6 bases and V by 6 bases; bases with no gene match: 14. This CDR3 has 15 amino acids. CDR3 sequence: CSAIPGPAGSNEQFF. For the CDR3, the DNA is TGCAGTGCCATCCCGGGACCAGCGGGGTCCAATGAGCAGTTCTTC.

The CDR3 sequence: CASNSIDSPIYEQYF. The CDR3 bases are TGTGCCAGCAACTCGATCGACTCCCCCATCTACGAGCAGTACTTC. The chain couples TRBV7-2 to TRBJ2-7; no reliable D call. Trimming cost V 7 bases and J 3 bases, with 19 bases left between them. Per germline, CDR1 SGHTA and CDR2 FQGNSA. The CDR3 spans 15 residues.

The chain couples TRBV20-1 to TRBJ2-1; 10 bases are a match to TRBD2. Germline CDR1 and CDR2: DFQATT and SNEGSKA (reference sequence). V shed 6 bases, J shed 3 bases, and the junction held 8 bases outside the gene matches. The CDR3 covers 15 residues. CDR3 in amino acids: CSAIAGGRGYNEQFF. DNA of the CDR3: TGCAGTGCCATAGCGGGGGGCCGGGGCTACAATGAGCAGTTCTTC.

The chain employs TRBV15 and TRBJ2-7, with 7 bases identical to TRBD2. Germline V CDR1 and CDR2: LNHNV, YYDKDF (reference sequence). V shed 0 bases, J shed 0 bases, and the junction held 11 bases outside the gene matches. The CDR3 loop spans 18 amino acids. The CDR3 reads CATSRDRLADRSSYEQYF. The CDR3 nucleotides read TGTGCCACCAGCAGAGATCGCCTAGCGGATAGGAGCTCCTACGAGCAGTACTTC. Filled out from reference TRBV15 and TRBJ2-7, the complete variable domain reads DAMVIQNPRYQVTQFGKPVTLSCSQTLNHNVMYWYQQKSSQAPKLLFHYYDKDFNNEADTPDNFQSRRPNTSFCFLDIRSPGLGDTAMYLCATSRDRLADRSSYEQYFGPGTRLTVT.

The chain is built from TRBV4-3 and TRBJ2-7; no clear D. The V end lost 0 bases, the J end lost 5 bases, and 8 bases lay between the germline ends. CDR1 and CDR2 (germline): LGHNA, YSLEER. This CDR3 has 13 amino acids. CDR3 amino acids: CASSQDQANEQYF. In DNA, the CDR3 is TGCGCCAGCAGCCAAGATCAGGCGAACGAGCAGTACTTC.

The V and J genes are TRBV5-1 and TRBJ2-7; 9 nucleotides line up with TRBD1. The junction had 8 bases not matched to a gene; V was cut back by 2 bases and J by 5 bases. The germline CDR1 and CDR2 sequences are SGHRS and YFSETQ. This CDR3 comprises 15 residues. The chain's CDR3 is CASSLWTGANDEQYF. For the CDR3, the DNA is TGCGCCAGCAGCTTATGGACAGGGGCGAACGACGAGCAGTACTTC.

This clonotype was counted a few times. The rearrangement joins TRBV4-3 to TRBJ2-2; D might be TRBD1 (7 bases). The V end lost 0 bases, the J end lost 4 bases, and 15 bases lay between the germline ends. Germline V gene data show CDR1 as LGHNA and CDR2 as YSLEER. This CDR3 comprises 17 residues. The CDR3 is CASSQDTTGRSTGELFF. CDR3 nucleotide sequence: TGCGCCAGCAGCCAAGATACGACAGGGAGGAGCACCGGGGAGCTGTTTTTT.

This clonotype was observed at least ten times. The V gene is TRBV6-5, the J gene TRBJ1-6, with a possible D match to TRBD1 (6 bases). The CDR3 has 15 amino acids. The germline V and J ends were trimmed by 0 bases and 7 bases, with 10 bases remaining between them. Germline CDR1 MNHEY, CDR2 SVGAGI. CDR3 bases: TGTGCCAGCAGTTACTCACGGGGGCGGAATTCACCCCTCCACTTT. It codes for CASSYSRGRNSPLHF.

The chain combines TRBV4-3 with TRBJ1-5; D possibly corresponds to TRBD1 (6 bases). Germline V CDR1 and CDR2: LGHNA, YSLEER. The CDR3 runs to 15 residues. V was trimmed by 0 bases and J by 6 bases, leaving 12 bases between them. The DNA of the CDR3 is TGCGCCAGCAGCCAAGATTGGGGGGCCGGTCAGCCCCAGCATTTT. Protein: CASSQDWGAGQPQHF.

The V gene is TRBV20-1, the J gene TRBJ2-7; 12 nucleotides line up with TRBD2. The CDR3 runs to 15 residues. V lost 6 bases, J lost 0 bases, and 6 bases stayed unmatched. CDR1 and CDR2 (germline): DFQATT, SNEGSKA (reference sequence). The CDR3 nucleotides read TGCAGTGCCGTAGGGGGACTAGCGGGCTCCTACGAGCAGTACTTC. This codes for CSAVGGLAGSYEQYF.

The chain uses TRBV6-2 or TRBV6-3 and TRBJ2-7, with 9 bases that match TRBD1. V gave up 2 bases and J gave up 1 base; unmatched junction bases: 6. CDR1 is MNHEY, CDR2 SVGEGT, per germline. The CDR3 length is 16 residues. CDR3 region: CASSYVPGTGSYEQYF. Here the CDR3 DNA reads TGTGCCAGCAGTTACGTTCCCGGGACAGGGTCCTACGAGCAGTACTTC.

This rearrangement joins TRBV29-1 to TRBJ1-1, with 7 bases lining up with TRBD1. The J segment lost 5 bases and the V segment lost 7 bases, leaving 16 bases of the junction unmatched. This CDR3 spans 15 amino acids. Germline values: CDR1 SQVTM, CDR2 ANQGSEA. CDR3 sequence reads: CSGGGGTRGSTEAFF. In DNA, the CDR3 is TGCAGCGGAGGGGGGGGGACCAGGGGGTCGACTGAAGCTTTCTTT.

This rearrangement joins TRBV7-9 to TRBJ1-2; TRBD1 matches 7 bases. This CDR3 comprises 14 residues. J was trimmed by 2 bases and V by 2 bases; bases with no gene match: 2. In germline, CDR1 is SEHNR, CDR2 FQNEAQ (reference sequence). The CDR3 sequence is CASSLRGQNYGYTF. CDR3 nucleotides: TGTGCCAGCAGCTTAAGGGGGCAGAACTATGGCTACACCTTC.

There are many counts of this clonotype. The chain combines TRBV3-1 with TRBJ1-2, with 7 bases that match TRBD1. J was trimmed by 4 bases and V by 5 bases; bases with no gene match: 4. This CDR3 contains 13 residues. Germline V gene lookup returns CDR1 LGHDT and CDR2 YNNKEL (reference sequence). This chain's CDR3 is CASSLTGAYGYTF. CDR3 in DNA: TGTGCCAGCAGCTTAACAGGGGCCTATGGCTACACCTTC. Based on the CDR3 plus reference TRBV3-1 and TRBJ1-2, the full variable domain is DTAVSQTPKYLVTQMGNDKSIKCEQNLGHDTMYWYKQDSKKFLKIMFSYNNKELIINETVPNRFSPKSPDKAHLNLHINSLELGDSAVYFCASSLTGAYGYTFGSGTRLTVV.

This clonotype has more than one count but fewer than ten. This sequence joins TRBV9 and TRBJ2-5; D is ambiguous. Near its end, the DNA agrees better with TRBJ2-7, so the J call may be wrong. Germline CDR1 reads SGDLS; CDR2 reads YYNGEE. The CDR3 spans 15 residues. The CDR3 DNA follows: TGTGCCAGCAGCGTAGGGCCGTATGCTACCTACGAGCAGTACTTC. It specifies CASSVGPYATYEQYF.

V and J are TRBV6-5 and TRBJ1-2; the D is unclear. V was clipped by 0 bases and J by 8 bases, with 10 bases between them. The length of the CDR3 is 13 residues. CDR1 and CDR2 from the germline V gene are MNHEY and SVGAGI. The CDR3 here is CASSYSLGGGYTF. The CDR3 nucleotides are TGTGCCAGCAGTTACTCGCTGGGAGGCGGCTACACCTTC.

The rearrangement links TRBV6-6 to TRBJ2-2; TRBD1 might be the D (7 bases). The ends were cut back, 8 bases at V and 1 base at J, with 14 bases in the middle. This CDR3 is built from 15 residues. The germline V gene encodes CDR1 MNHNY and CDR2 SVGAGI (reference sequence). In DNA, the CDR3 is TGTGCCAGCCTGGCCAGGGGGGTGAACACCGGGGAGCTGTTTTTT. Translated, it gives CASLARGVNTGELFF.